The rows below give T cell receptor beta chains drawn from one sample of a study of blood T cells in healthy people across ages. TCRdb recomputed calls from the 5' RACE reads with MiXCR, one row per CDR3 protein. The repertoire holds around 870,000 distinct CDR3 sequences, more than 25% seen once, with 17% in the top ten. The sequenced material came from blood. These receptor sequences come from an elderly woman in good health. Both conserved end residues are part of each CDR3. The D gene is left open where the match is weak. Clone size is not always given. Where it is, it says once, few, many or a class for expanded clones.

TRBV4-1,TRBJ2-3,TRBD1,NA,TGCGCCAGCAGCCAAGAGATGAACAGGCAGGGGGTAGCAGATACGCAGTATTTT,CASSQEMNRQGVADTQYF
TRBV6-2/TRBV6-3,TRBJ2-5,TRBD2,many,TGTGCCAGCAGTTACTACGGACTAGCGGGGGAGACCCAGTACTTC,CASSYYGLAGETQYF
TRBV27,TRBJ2-1,NA,few,TGTGCCAGCAGCCTCGGACATAAATCGGGGCAGTTCTTC,CASSLGHKSGQFF
TRBV6-5,TRBJ1-2,TRBD1,few,TGTGCCAGCAGGCCGACAGGGGTCGGCTATGGCTACACCTTC,CASRPTGVGYGYTF
TRBV27,TRBJ2-5,TRBD2,many,TGTGCCAGCAGTTCCTACCGGGGGGGACAAGAGACCCAGTACTTC,CASSSYRGGQETQYF
TRBV5-1,TRBJ1-2,NA,NA,TGCGCCAGCAGCTTGGGAACAGGGTACAACAACTATGGCTACACCTTC,CASSLGTGYNNYGYTF
TRBV30,TRBJ1-2,NA,few,TGTGCCTGGAGTGTAGACAGGCCCTATGGCTACACCTTC,CAWSVDRPYGYTF
TRBV3-1,TRBJ2-1,TRBD2,many,TGTGCCAGCAGCCAAGTAGAGTGGCTAGCGGGGGCCAATGAGCAGTTCTTC,CASSQVEWLAGANEQFF
TRBV20-1,TRBJ2-7,NA,many,TGCAGTGCTAGAGCTCAGTCCTACGAGCAGTACTTC,CSARAQSYEQYF
TRBV20-1,TRBJ2-5,NA,many,TGCAGTGCTAGGGGGTTCAGCCAAGAGACCCAGTACTTC,CSARGFSQETQYF
TRBV7-2,TRBJ1-2,TRBD1,many,TGTGCCAGCAGCTTATATGGGACAGGGGGGGACTATGGCTACACCTTC,CASSLYGTGGDYGYTF
TRBV7-9,TRBJ1-2,NA,NA,TGTGCCAGCAGCTTCGGAGAGAATAACTATGGCTACACCTTC,CASSFGENNYGYTF
TRBV10-3,TRBJ2-7,NA,many,TGTGCCATCAGTGAAGGGCAGGGGAGATACGAGCAGTACTTC,CAISEGQGRYEQYF
TRBV20-1,TRBJ2-1,TRBD2,many,TGCAGTGCGGCGGGGGTTAATGAGCAGTTCTTC,CSAAGVNEQFF
TRBV14,TRBJ2-3,NA,many,TGTGCCAGCAGCCTGGACCTCCTAGGGACGCAGTATTTT,CASSLDLLGTQYF
TRBV6-2/TRBV6-3,TRBJ2-4,NA,many,TGTGCCAGCAGTCCTTTGGGGGAAAACATTCAGTACTTC,CASSPLGENIQYF
TRBV20-1,TRBJ1-1,NA,few,TGCAGTGCTAGAGACAGGGTGGACACTGAAGCTTTCTTT,CSARDRVDTEAFF
TRBV12-3/TRBV12-4,TRBJ2-3,NA,many,TGTGCCAGCAGTCCGGACCTCATAACAGATACGCAGTATTTT,CASSPDLITDTQYF
TRBV12-3/TRBV12-4,TRBJ1-4,TRBD1,many,TGTGCCAGCAGTCCCGAGGGGACAGGGGGACCTGCAACTAATGAAAAACTGTTTTTT,CASSPEGTGGPATNEKLFF
TRBV2,TRBJ1-2,NA,NA,TGTGCCAGCAGTACAGACAGTCTCAGCTATGGCTGCACCTTC,CASSTDSLSYGCTF
TRBV10-1,TRBJ2-1,NA,many,TGCGCCAGCAGTGCGGTGGGGCGCCGGACGTCCTACAATGAGCAGTTCTTC,CASSAVGRRTSYNEQFF
TRBV20-1,TRBJ2-3,NA,once,TGCAGTGCCATCCGGCAGGGGGTCGGGGAGGAAGATACGCAGTATTTT,CSAIRQGVGEEDTQYF
TRBV6-5,TRBJ1-4,TRBD1,NA,TGTGCCAGCAGTAAGACAGGGAATCGGCCTGAAAAACTGTTTTTT,CASSKTGNRPEKLFF